This TCR beta chain is from a study of blood T cells in healthy people across ages. The length of the CDR3 is 15 residues. V shed 6 bases and J shed 5 bases, with 20 bases lying between them. Germline loops: CDR1 MNHEY, CDR2 SVGAGI. The second PCR ran 7 to 11 cycles with a sample-barcoded 5' primer and J-beta primers. One entry per CDR3 protein results from TCRdb running MiXCR on the 5' RACE reads. The sample holds approximately 800,000 distinct CDR3 sequences, approximately 53% seen once. This receptor was identified in a man older than 75 in good health. The material sequenced was blood. The chain employs TRBV6-5 and TRBJ2-7, with D unresolved. The CDR3 sequence is CASRRPGPVRDEQYF. CDR3 DNA: TGTGCCAGCAGGCGCCCCGGTCCGGTCCGTGACGAGCAGTACTTC.